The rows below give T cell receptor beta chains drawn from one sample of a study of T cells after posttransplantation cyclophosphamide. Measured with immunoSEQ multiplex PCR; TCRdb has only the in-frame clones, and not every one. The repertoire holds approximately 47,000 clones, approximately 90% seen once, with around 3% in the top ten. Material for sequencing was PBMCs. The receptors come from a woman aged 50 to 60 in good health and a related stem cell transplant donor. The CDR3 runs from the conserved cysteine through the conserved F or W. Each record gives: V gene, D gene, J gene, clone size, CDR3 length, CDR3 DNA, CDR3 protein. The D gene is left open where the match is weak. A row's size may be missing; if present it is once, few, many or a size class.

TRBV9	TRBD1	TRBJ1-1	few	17	TGTGCCAGCAGCGTCGGGGCAGGGGGCGCCCAGAACACTGAAGCTTTCTTT	CASSVGAGGAQNTEAFF
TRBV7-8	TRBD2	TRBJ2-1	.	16	TGTGCCAGCAGCCCCCGGGGAGCGGGAGTGAGTAATGAGCAGTTCTTC	CASSPRGAGVSNEQFF
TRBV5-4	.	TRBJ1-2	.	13	TGTGCCAGCAGCCCCACAGGGAGGGATGGCTACACCTTC	CASSPTGRDGYTF
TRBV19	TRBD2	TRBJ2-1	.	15	TGTGCCAGTAGTATGGGACTAGCACCATACAATGAGCAGTTCTTC	CASSMGLAPYNEQFF
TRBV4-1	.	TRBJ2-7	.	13	TGCGCCAGCAGCCAGCGGGGCTCGCGCGAGCAGTACTTC	CASSQRGSREQYF
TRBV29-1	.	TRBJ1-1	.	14	TGCAGCGTTGAAAACCAGGGGTTGAACACTGAAGCTTTCTTT	CSVENQGLNTEAFF
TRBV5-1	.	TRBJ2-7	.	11	TGCGCCAGCAGCTTGTTAGAGGAGCAGTACTTC	CASSLLEEQYF
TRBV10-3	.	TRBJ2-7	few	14	TGTGCCCGCGGGTGGACAGCTCTAACCTACGAGCAGTACTTC	CARGWTALTYEQYF
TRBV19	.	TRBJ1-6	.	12	TGTGCCAGTACCCGAGGGTATTCACCCCTCCACTTT	CASTRGYSPLHF
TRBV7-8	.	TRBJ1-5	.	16	TGTGCCAGCAGCTCTGCGTTCCGGGGTTACAATCAGCCCCAGCATTTT	CASSSAFRGYNQPQHF
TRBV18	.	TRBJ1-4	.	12	TGTGCCAGCTCAAAGGGGAATGAAAAACTGTTTTTT	CASSKGNEKLFF
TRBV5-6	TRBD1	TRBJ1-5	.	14	TGTGCCAGCACCTTCGGACAGGGGGACCAGCCCCAGCATTTT	CASTFGQGDQPQHF
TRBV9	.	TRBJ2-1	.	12	TGTGCCAGCAGCCATCCAGACAATGAGCAGTTCTTC	CASSHPDNEQFF
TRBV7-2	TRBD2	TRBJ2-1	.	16	TGTGCCAGCAGCTTGGGACTAGCGGGGGGGCTGAATGAGCAGTTCTTC	CASSLGLAGGLNEQFF
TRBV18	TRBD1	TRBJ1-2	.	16	TGTGCCAGCTCACCGGGACAGACCTACACTAACTATGGCTACACCTTC	CASSPGQTYTNYGYTF
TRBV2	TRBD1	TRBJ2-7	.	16	TGTGCCAGCAGTGGGGGACAGATCCTTACTACGTCTGGGCAGTACTTC	CASSGGQILTTSGQYF
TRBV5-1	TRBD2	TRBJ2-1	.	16	TGCGCCAGCAGCTTGGCCGGGGCTAGCGGGAGTCCCCGGGAGTTCTTC	CASSLAGASGSPREFF